The 10 T cell receptor beta chains in this list originate from one sample, sequenced in a study of cytomegalovirus exposure and HLA in healthy donors. Amplification used 60 Vbeta primers and 13 Jbeta primers. The data were produced by immunoSEQ multiplex PCR, yet TCRdb's version contains in-frame clones alone and is incomplete. The table has 85,000 to 90,000 clones, about 72% seen once. Sequencing was performed on PBMCs. The receptors were sampled from a man under 40 in good health and CMV-seronegative.

This chain joins TRBV19 and TRBJ2-1; 7 bases map to TRBD1. The germline gives CDR1 LNHDA, CDR2 SQIVND (reference sequence). V lost 4 bases, J lost 1 base, and 4 bases stayed unmatched. This CDR3 region has 15 residues. The CDR3 region has the DNA TGTGCCAGTAGTACTCCAGGGGGATCCTACAATGAGCAGTTCTTC. Its protein is CASSTPGGSYNEQFF.

V gene TRBV5-6 combines with J gene TRBJ1-5, with D hard to call. CDR1 and CDR2 from the germline V gene are SGHDT and YYEEEE. V was clipped by 1 base and J by 9 bases, with 11 bases between them. The CDR3 spans 13 residues. CDR3 in amino acids: CASSLSPPGPQHF. Here the CDR3 DNA reads TGTGCCAGCAGCTTGTCCCCCCCGGGGCCCCAGCATTTT.

V usage is TRBV6-5 and J usage is TRBJ2-1, with D uncertain. The germline CDR1 and CDR2 sequences are MNHEY and SVGAGI. This CDR3 is 15 amino acids long. The V gene lost 2 bases and the J gene lost 0 bases, with 8 bases spanning the gap. The DNA for the CDR3 is TGTGCCAGCAGTTACCTCGATAGCTCCTACAATGAGCAGTTCTTC. Translating it yields CASSYLDSSYNEQFF.

V and J are TRBV10-1 and TRBJ1-4, with TRBD1 matching 9 bases. The CDR3 has 14 amino acids. The V gene's germline CDR1 is WNHNN and CDR2 SYGVQD (reference sequence). Trimming at V came to 2 bases and at J to 7 bases, leaving 2 bases not matched to a gene. In nucleotides, the CDR3 is TGCGCCAGCAGTGAGAGGACAGGGGTTGAAAAACTGTTTTTT. It codes for CASSERTGVEKLFF.

The rearrangement uses TRBV5-1 and TRBJ1-5, with TRBD1 matching 8 bases. The CDR3 extends over 16 amino acids. Germline assignment: CDR1 SGHRS and CDR2 YFSETQ. V trimming: 3 bases; J trimming: 5 bases; junction bases outside the gene matches: 10. The CDR3 spells CASSYGQLDRDQPQHF. The CDR3 DNA is TGCGCCAGCAGCTACGGTCAATTGGACAGGGATCAGCCCCAGCATTTT.

This clone was recorded only once. The chain employs TRBV2 and TRBJ1-2, with 8 bases lining up with TRBD1. Germline V gives CDR1 SNHLY, CDR2 FYNNEI. The CDR3 runs 17 residues. Trimming removed 9 bases from V and 4 bases from J; junction bases left unmatched: 19. CDR3 in DNA: TGTGCCAGTAGGGCCCAGGGGGCAGGAAGGGTGAGCTATGGCTACACCTTC. It yields the protein CASRAQGAGRVSYGYTF.

The J gene is TRBJ2-1, the V gene TRBV27, with no clear D. Germline values: CDR1 MNHEY, CDR2 SMNVEV (reference sequence). The CDR3 runs 17 residues. V dropped 3 bases and J dropped 2 bases, with 17 bases sitting between them. Here the CDR3 reads CASSFAQTHRAYNEQFF. In nucleotides, the CDR3 is TGTGCCAGCAGTTTTGCCCAAACTCACAGAGCCTACAATGAGCAGTTCTTC.

This clone was found a few times. The CDR3 here is CASSYTPGLAADTQYF. The CDR3 region has the DNA TGTGCCAGCAGTTATACACCGGGACTAGCAGCAGATACGCAGTATTTT. The chain joins TRBV6-5 to TRBJ2-3, with 9 bases aligning to TRBD2. Trimming removed 3 bases from V and 4 bases from J; junction bases left unmatched: 8. Germline CDR1 reads MNHEY; CDR2 reads SVGAGI. There are 16 residues in the CDR3.

The rearrangement uses TRBV19 and TRBJ2-3; 9 nucleotides line up with TRBD1. Germline values: CDR1 LNHDA, CDR2 SQIVND (reference sequence). The CDR3 totals 15 residues. V lost 6 bases to trimming and J lost 4 bases; unmatched junction nucleotides: 8. The CDR3 spells CASSRDREVSDTQYF. As DNA, the CDR3 is TGTGCCAGTAGCAGGGACAGGGAGGTTTCAGATACGCAGTATTTT.

This sequence joins TRBV2 and TRBJ2-7; no reliable D call. CDR1 and CDR2 from the germline V gene are SNHLY and FYNNEI. CDR3 length equals 15 residues. Trimming shortened V by 4 bases and J by 6 bases, and 19 bases separated the two germline ends. For the CDR3, the DNA is TGTGCCAGCAGTGTCTCTGGGCAGCCTTCAGGCGAGCAGTACTTC. This gives the protein CASSVSGQPSGEQYF.